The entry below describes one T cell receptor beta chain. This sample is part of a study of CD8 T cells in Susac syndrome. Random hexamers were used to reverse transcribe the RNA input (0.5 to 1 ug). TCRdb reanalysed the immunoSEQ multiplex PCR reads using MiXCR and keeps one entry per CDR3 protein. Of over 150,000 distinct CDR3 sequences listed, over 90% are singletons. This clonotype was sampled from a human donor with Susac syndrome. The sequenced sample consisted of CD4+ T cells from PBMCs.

Here the CDR3 DNA reads TGCAGTGCTACCCCGGGGAGGGGGAACACTGAAGCTTTCTTT. Its protein is CSATPGRGNTEAFF. The V call is TRBV20-1, the J call TRBJ1-1, with D possibly TRBD1 on 5 matching bases. The CDR3 is made up of 14 amino acids. V was cut by 4 bases and J by 1 base, with 13 bases left in between. CDR1 is DFQATT, CDR2 SNEGSKA, per germline (reference sequence).